These 10 T cell receptor beta chains were all obtained from the same sample, sequenced in a study of Graves' ophthalmopathy and Graves' hyperthyroidism. Beta-chain TCR CDR3 regions were amplified from RNA transcripts. RT-PCR with HTBI primers came first, then second-round multiplex PCR. TCRdb re-called the multiplex PCR reads with MiXCR, one entry per CDR3 protein. The repertoire holds about 740,000 distinct CDR3 sequences, with 40% as singletons. Sequenced: peripheral blood. The receptors stem from an adult man with Graves' ophthalmopathy.

The chain uses TRBV6-5 and TRBJ2-5; 7 nucleotides line up with TRBD1. The J segment lost 4 bases and the V segment lost 6 bases, leaving 8 bases of the junction unmatched. The germline CDR1 and CDR2 sequences are MNHEY and SVGAGI. CDR3 length: 14 residues. The CDR3 DNA follows: TGTGCCAGCAGGTACCTTTCAGGGGGAGAGACCCAGTACTTC. This sequence encodes CASRYLSGGETQYF.

V is TRBV29-1 and J is TRBJ2-5; 7 nucleotides match TRBD1. V trimming: 4 bases; J trimming: 9 bases; junction bases outside the gene matches: 11. Germline V CDR1 and CDR2: SQVTM, ANQGSEA. CDR3 size: 13 residues. The CDR3 DNA reads as TGCAGCGTTGCCGGGACAGCAAATCAGCCCCAGTACTTC. Translation gives CSVAGTANQPQYF.

J is TRBJ1-2 and V is TRBV5-6, with a weak D call TRBD1 (5 bases). The CDR3 extends over 13 amino acids. The germline V gene has CDR1 SGHDT and CDR2 YYEEEE. V lost 4 bases and J 4 bases, leaving 11 bases between the germline ends. The CDR3 region is CASSPWGGYGYTF. The CDR3 bases are TGTGCCAGCAGCCCATGGGGGGGCTATGGCTACACCTTC.

The chain joins TRBV10-1 to TRBJ1-1, with 7 bases aligning to TRBD1. V shed 8 bases and J 5 bases; nucleotides not matched to a gene: 8. CDR3 length: 13 amino acids. Germline CDR1 WNHNN, CDR2 SYGVQD (reference sequence). CDR3 amino acids: CASQEQGITEAFF. The CDR3 DNA reads as TGCGCCAGCCAAGAACAGGGGATTACTGAAGCTTTCTTT.

The chain links TRBV24-1 to TRBJ1-5, with a tentative D call TRBD1 (6 bases). CDR3 size: 15 residues. Germline assignment: CDR1 KGHDR and CDR2 SFDVKD. Trimming left V 11 bases short and J 7 bases short, with 23 bases between. CDR3 loop: CASSQGHMGSQPQHF. The CDR3 DNA is TGTGCCAGCAGCCAGGGACATATGGGTTCGCAGCCCCAGCATTTT.

This clonotype is a singleton in its sample. The genes are TRBV7-2 and TRBJ2-2; TRBD2 agrees at 9 bases. This CDR3 has 15 residues. V shed 1 base and J 6 bases; nucleotides not matched to a gene: 3. Germline V gene lookup returns CDR1 SGHTA and CDR2 FQGNSA. The DNA for the CDR3 is TGTGCCAGCAGCTTAGGGGTAGCGGGAGCCGGGGAGCTGTTTTTT. Residues: CASSLGVAGAGELFF.

Regarding this clonotype: The CDR3 end shows no conserved phenylalanine or tryptophan, and so a read error is likely. CDR3 DNA: TGCACCAGCAGCTTGAGGGCGGAGAACACTGAAGCTTTCCTT. This sequence encodes CTSSLRAENTEAFL. The chain links TRBV5-1 to TRBJ1-1; no firm D call. Germline V gene lookup returns CDR1 SGHRS and CDR2 YFSETQ. CDR3 length: 14 residues.

Note on this clonotype: The DNA is left out, because the CDR3 cannot be placed on it with certainty; the CDR3 is given as TCRdb lists it. V usage is TRBV25-1 and J usage is TRBJ2-5; TRBD1 reflects the table's D call only, with no check against the DNA. Germline V CDR1 and CDR2: MGHDK, SYGVNS. The CDR3 spans 19 amino acids, including both terminal residues. The CDR3 spells CDSSIYLCSAMLTQETQYF.

This chain links TRBV5-5 with TRBJ2-2; the match to TRBD2 covers 11 bases. V was pared by 0 bases and J by 5 bases, with 3 bases of the junction left unmatched. This CDR3 region has 16 residues. Germline V lookup: CDR1 SGHKS, CDR2 YYEKEE (reference sequence). CDR3 coding DNA: TGTGCCAGCAGCTTGGACTCTAGCGGGAGGACCGGGGAGCTGTTTTTT. Translating it yields CASSLDSSGRTGELFF.

The chain carries TRBV25-1 and TRBJ1-1; 9 bases line up with TRBD1. V dropped 6 bases and J dropped 1; count of bases not matched to a gene: 18. This CDR3 is built from 19 residues. Germline assignment: CDR1 MGHDK and CDR2 SYGVNS. CDR3: CASSRGRLPGQGGNTEAFF. CDR3 DNA sequence: TGTGCCAGCAGCCGGGGGCGGCTACCGGGACAGGGCGGGAACACTGAAGCTTTCTTT.